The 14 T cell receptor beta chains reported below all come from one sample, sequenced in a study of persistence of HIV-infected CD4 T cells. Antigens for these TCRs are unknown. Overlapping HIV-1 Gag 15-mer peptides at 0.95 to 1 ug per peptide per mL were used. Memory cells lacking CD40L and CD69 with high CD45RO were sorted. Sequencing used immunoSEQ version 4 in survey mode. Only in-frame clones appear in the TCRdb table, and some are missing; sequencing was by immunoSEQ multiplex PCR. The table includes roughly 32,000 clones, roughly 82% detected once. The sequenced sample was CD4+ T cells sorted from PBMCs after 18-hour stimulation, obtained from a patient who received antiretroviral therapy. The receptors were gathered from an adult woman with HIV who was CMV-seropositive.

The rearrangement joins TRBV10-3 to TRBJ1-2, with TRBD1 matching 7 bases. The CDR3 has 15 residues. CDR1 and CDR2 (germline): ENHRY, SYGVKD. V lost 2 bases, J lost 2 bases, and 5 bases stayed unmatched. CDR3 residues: CAISEDPRGNYGYTF. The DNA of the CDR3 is TGTGCCATCAGTGAGGACCCCAGGGGGAACTATGGCTACACCTTC.

The CDR3 nucleotides are TGTGCCAGCAAGAGGGACGGACCGAATAACTATGGCTACACCTTC. Encoded protein: CASKRDGPNNYGYTF. The J gene is TRBJ1-2, the V gene TRBV2, with D perhaps TRBD1 (5 bases). Trimming stripped 7 bases from V and 1 base from J, with 16 bases between. Germline CDR1 reads SNHLY; CDR2 reads FYNNEI. The CDR3 consists of 15 residues.

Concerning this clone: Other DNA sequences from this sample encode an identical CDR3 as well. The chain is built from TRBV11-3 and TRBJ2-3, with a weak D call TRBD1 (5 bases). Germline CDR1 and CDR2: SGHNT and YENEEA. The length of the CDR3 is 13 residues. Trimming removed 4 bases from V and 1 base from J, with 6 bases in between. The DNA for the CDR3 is TGTGCCAGCAGCTCCAGGGGCACAGATACGCAGTATTTT. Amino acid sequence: CASSSRGTDTQYF.

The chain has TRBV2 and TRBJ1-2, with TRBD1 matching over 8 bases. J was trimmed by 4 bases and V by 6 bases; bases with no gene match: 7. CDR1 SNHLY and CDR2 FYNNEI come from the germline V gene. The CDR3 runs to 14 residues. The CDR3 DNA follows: TGTGCCAGCAGCCCGACAGGGGATCCCTATGGCTACACCTTC. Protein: CASSPTGDPYGYTF. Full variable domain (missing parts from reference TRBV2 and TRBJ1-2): EPEVTQTPSHQVTQMGQEVILRCVPISNHLYFYWYRQILGQKVEFLVSFYNNEISEKSEIFDDQFSVERPDGSNFTLKIRSTKLEDSAMYFCASSPTGDPYGYTFGSGTRLTVV.

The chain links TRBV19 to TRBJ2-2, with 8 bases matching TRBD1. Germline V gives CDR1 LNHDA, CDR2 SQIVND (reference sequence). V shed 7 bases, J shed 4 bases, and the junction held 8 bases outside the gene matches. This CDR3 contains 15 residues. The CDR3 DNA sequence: TGTGCCAGTAAAAGAGGACAGGGAACCACCGGGGAGCTGTTTTTT. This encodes CASKRGQGTTGELFF.

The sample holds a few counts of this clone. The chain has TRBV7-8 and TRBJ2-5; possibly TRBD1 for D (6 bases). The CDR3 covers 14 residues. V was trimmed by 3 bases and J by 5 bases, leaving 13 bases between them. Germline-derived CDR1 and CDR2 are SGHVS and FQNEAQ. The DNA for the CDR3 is TGTGCCAGCAGCTTGGGACAACGGTCGGAGACCCAGTACTTC. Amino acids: CASSLGQRSETQYF.

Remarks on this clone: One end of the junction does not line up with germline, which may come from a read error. CDR3 sequence: CASNRGGLQLGF. The CDR3 DNA reads TGTGCCAGCAACCGGGGGGGGCTCCAGTTAGGATTC. The chain couples TRBV6-5 to TRBJ2-7, with 8 bases that match TRBD2. The CDR3 runs to 12 residues. The V gene's germline CDR1 is MNHEY and CDR2 SVGAGI.

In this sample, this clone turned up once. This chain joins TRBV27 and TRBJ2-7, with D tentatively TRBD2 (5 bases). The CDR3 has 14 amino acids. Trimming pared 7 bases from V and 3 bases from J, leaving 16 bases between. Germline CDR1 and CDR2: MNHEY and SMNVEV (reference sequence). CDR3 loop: CASNVASRSYEQYF. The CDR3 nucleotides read TGTGCCAGCAATGTGGCTAGCAGAAGCTACGAGCAGTACTTC.

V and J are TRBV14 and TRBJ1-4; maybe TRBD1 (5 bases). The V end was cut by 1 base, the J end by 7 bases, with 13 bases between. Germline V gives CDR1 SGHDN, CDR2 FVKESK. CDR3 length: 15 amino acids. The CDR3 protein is CASSQAGAIGEKLFF. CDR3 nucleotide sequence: TGTGCCAGCAGCCAAGCCGGGGCTATAGGTGAAAAACTGTTTTTT.

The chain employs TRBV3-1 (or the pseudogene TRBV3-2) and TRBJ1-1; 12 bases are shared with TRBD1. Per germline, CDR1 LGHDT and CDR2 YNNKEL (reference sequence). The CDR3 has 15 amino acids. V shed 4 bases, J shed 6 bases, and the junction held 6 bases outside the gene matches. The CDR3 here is CASSPGTGGRAEAFF. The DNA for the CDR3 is TGTGCCAGCAGCCCCGGGACAGGGGGCCGAGCTGAAGCTTTCTTT.

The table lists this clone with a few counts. The CDR3 is CASSPTGNTGELFF. CDR3 bases: TGTGCCAGCAGTCCGACAGGGAACACCGGGGAGCTGTTTTTT. The genes are TRBV7-8 and TRBJ2-2; possibly TRBD1 for D (6 bases). The ends were cut back, 6 bases at V and 1 base at J, with 9 bases in the middle. The CDR3 is made up of 14 amino acids. Germline loops: CDR1 SGHVS, CDR2 FQNEAQ.

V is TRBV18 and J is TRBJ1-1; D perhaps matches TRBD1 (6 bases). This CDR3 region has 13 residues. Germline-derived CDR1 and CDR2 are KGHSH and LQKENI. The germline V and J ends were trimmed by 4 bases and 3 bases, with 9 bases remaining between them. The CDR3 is CASSLRGDTEAFF. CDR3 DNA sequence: TGTGCCAGCTCACTTAGGGGGGACACTGAAGCTTTCTTT. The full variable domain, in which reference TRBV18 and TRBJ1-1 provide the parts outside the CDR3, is NAGVMQNPRHLVRRRGQEARLRCSPMKGHSHVYWYRQLPEEGLKFMVYLQKENIIDESGMPKERFSAEFPKEGPSILRIQQVVRGDSAAYFCASSLRGDTEAFFGQGTRLTVV.

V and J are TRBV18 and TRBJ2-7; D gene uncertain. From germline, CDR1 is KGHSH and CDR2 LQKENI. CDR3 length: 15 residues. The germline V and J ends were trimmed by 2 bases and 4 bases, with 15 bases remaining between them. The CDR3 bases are TGTGCCAGCTCACCAGATCGTAGTACCCTTTACGAGCAGTACTTC. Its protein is CASSPDRSTLYEQYF.

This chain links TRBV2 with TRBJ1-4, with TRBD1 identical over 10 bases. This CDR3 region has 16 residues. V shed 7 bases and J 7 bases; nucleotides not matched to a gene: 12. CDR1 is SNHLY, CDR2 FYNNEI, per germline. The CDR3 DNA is TGTGCCAGCACTTGGGACAGGGGAGGTAGCGGTGAAAAACTGTTTTTT. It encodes CASTWDRGGSGEKLFF.